These 13 T cell receptor beta chains came from one sample sequenced in a study of ipilimumab plus nivolumab after autologous stem cell transplantation. TCRdb's table, derived via immunoSEQ multiplex PCR, lists solely in-frame clones and lacks some. The sample shows about 22,000 clones, roughly 74% of them seen only once. The sequences come from PBMCs, collected in a trial of ipilimumab plus nivolumab as post-transplant consolidation. The receptors shown here come from a male donor with diffuse large B-cell lymphoma.

The table lists this clone with a few counts. The chain is built from TRBV5-1 and TRBJ1-1; TRBD1 might be the D (6 bases). CDR1 SGHRS and CDR2 YFSETQ come from the germline V gene. Trimming took 4 bases from V and 5 from J, leaving 18 bases between them. The CDR3 runs to 15 residues. The CDR3 DNA follows: TGCGCCAGCAGCCCCTCTCCGGGGGCTCAAACTGAAGCTTTCTTT. Amino acids: CASSPSPGAQTEAFF.

This clone was found a few times. The chain is built from TRBV5-6 and TRBJ2-3; 12 nucleotides agree with TRBD2. Germline V CDR1 and CDR2: SGHDT, YYEEEE. V shed 3 bases and J 1 base; nucleotides not matched to a gene: 12. The CDR3 is 19 amino acids. CDR3 amino acids: CASSSRTSGASRGTDTQYF. DNA of the CDR3: TGTGCCAGCAGCTCACGGACTAGCGGGGCCTCAAGGGGCACAGATACGCAGTATTTT.

V and J are TRBV19 and TRBJ1-1; D is unclear. This CDR3 comprises 15 residues. Germline CDR1 LNHDA, CDR2 SQIVND (reference sequence). With 9 bases removed from V and 2 bases from J, the gap between germline ends came to 19 bases. The CDR3 is CASTPGVGSNTEAFF. CDR3 bases: TGTGCCAGCACTCCTGGGGTGGGGAGCAACACTGAAGCTTTCTTT.

V usage is TRBV7-9 and J usage is TRBJ2-5; 10 bases align to TRBD2. The CDR3 is made up of 14 amino acids. V was pared by 2 bases and J by 5 bases, with 2 bases of the junction left unmatched. CDR1 SEHNR and CDR2 FQNEAQ come from the germline V gene (reference sequence). The CDR3 DNA reads as TGTGCCAGCAGCTTATCAGCGGGGGGGGAGACCCAGTACTTC. This translates into CASSLSAGGETQYF. The full variable domain, its missing parts supplied by reference TRBV7-9 and TRBJ2-5, is DTGVSQNPRHKITKRGQNVTFRCDPISEHNRLYWYRQTLGQGPEFLTYFQNEAQLEKSRLLSDRFSAERPKGSFSTLEIQRTEQGDSAMYLCASSLSAGGETQYFGPGTRLLVL.

The chain recombines TRBV18 with TRBJ1-2, with 8 bases identical to TRBD1. The germline CDR1 and CDR2 sequences are KGHSH and LQKENI. After removal of 6 bases from V and 8 bases from J, the junction contained 14 bases not matched to a gene. The CDR3 runs 15 residues. The CDR3 here is CASSPGQGSLGGYTF. The CDR3 region has the DNA TGTGCCAGCTCTCCCGGACAGGGATCCCTAGGCGGCTACACCTTC. The full variable domain, with the rest looked up from reference TRBV18 and TRBJ1-2, is NAGVMQNPRHLVRRRGQEARLRCSPMKGHSHVYWYRQLPEEGLKFMVYLQKENIIDESGMPKERFSAEFPKEGPSILRIQQVVRGDSAAYFCASSPGQGSLGGYTFGSGTRLTVV.

The rearrangement links TRBV4-2 to TRBJ1-5; D not certain. Germline V gene data show CDR1 as LGHNA and CDR2 as YNFKEQ. The V end was cut by 1 base, the J end by 9 bases, with 16 bases between. This CDR3 is built from 15 residues. For the CDR3, the DNA is TGTGCCAGCAGCCAAGTTTCCGATTCCCTGCCGCCCCAGCATTTT. It is translated as CASSQVSDSLPPQHF.

The chain combines TRBV18 with TRBJ2-2, with D perhaps TRBD1 (5 bases). Germline-derived CDR1 and CDR2 are KGHSH and LQKENI. CDR3 length equals 14 residues. V lost 3 bases to trimming and J lost 6 bases, with 11 bases between them. CDR3 residues: CASSPRANPGELFF. The DNA of the CDR3 is TGTGCCAGCTCACCCAGGGCCAACCCCGGGGAGCTGTTTTTT.

This clone was seen a few times. This sequence joins TRBV29-1 and TRBJ2-1; D call uncertain. The CDR3 loop spans 12 amino acids. CDR1 SQVTM and CDR2 ANQGSEA come from the germline V gene. V gave up 2 bases and J gave up 5 bases, with 7 bases separating them. The chain's CDR3 is CSVEFNHNEQFF. The CDR3 nucleotides are TGCAGCGTTGAATTTAATCACAATGAGCAGTTCTTC.

The chain employs TRBV2 and TRBJ2-3; D ambiguous. Trimming cost V 4 bases and J 2 bases, with 16 bases left between them. CDR1 is SNHLY and CDR2 is FYNNEI in the germline V gene. The CDR3 has 16 residues. CDR3 bases: TGTGCCAGCAGTGGTAGAGGCTTTTCCCACACAGATACGCAGTATTTT. This sequence encodes CASSGRGFSHTDTQYF.

This chain joins TRBV30 and TRBJ1-3; D is perhaps TRBD1 (5 bases). The CDR3 consists of 15 residues. Germline V CDR1 and CDR2: GTSNPN, SVGIG (reference sequence). V lost 0 bases to trimming and J lost 7 bases, with 16 bases between them. Written as DNA, the CDR3 is TGTGCCTGGAGTGTACCTCAGGGTTCGAGGAACACCATATATTTT. It codes for CAWSVPQGSRNTIYF.

V gene TRBV15 combines with J gene TRBJ2-2, with 8 bases identical to TRBD1. There are 14 residues in the CDR3. Trimming took 1 base from V and 9 from J; bases not matched to a gene: 4. The germline CDR1 and CDR2 sequences are LNHNV and YYDKDF (reference sequence). The CDR3 region is CATSRGQGARELFF. The CDR3 nucleotides are TGTGCCACCAGCAGAGGTCAGGGGGCCAGGGAGCTGTTTTTT.

The chain joins TRBV5-1 to TRBJ1-5; D uncertain. Looked up from germline, CDR1 is SGHRS and CDR2 is YFSETQ. V lost 0 bases, J lost 3 bases, and 7 bases lay in between. The CDR3 has 14 amino acids. CDR3: CASSLESLNQPQHF. As DNA, the CDR3 is TGCGCCAGCAGCTTGGAATCACTCAATCAGCCCCAGCATTTT.

The chain is built from TRBV5-1 and TRBJ2-5, with D perhaps matching TRBD2 (6 bases). The length of the CDR3 is 15 residues. Trimming stripped 2 bases from V and 5 bases from J, with 16 bases between. Looked up from germline, CDR1 is SGHRS and CDR2 is YFSETQ. The CDR3 nucleotides read TGCGCCAGCAGCTTAGGAAGCGGGCTTGGGGAGACCCAGTACTTC. Translation: CASSLGSGLGETQYF.